Listed below are T cell receptor beta chains from one sample, sequenced in a study of blood T cell repertoires in COVID-19. Libraries were prepared by immunoSEQ multiplex PCR; TCRdb keeps only in-frame clonotypes and omits some of them. The sample has a few hundred thousand clones; around 87% are singletons. The sequenced sample consisted of PBMCs or T cells enriched from blood (not recorded which). These receptors originate from a young man who had recovered from COVID-19. Both conserved end residues are part of each CDR3. D genes are given only for firm matches. Size is stated for part of the rows, as once, few or many counts, or as a class when the clone is expanded.

TRBD1 | TRBJ2-7 | TRBV27 | NA | TGTGCCAGCAACCCCGCCGGACAGGGGCCCTACGAGCAGTACTTC | CASNPAGQGPYEQYF
NA | TRBJ2-1 | TRBV12-5 | NA | TGTGCTAGTGGGCACCACAGGGCCTACAATGAGCAGTTCTTC | CASGHHRAYNEQFF
NA | TRBJ1-4 | TRBV7-9 | NA | TGTGCCAAGGACAGATCAACTAATGAAAAACTGTTTTTT | CAKDRSTNEKLFF
TRBD1 | TRBJ2-5 | TRBV3-1/TRBV3-2 | NA | TGTGCCAGCAGCCCCCGGACAGGCGATCAAGAGACCCAGTACTTC | CASSPRTGDQETQYF
NA | TRBJ2-5 | TRBV4-1 | NA | TGCGCCAGCAGCCAAGATCGGCAGGGCCTTCGGGAGACCCAGTACTTC | CASSQDRQGLRETQYF
TRBD1 | TRBJ1-1 | TRBV5-1 | once | TGCGCCAGCAGCTCGGCCGGGACAGGGGGATTGGGCACTGAAGCTTTCTTT | CASSSAGTGGLGTEAFF
NA | TRBJ1-2 | TRBV5-6 | NA | TGTGCCAGCAGCTTGCGGGGTCTTTACTATGGCTACACCTTC | CASSLRGLYYGYTF
NA | TRBJ2-3 | TRBV19 | few | TGTGCCAGTAGTACCCAGTGGGATACGCAGTATTTT | CASSTQWDTQYF
TRBD2 | TRBJ2-2 | TRBV7-2 | NA | TGTGCCAGCACCACGCCGGGACTAAACACCGGGGAGCTGTTTTTT | CASTTPGLNTGELFF
TRBD2 | TRBJ2-1 | TRBV4-2 | NA | TGTGCCAGCAGCCCAGGAGCGGGGGGCGACTACAATGAGCAGTTCTTC | CASSPGAGGDYNEQFF
NA | TRBJ2-3 | TRBV18 | few | TGTGCCAGCTCACCACGGGGGGGCCGTGGAGATACGCAGTATTTT | CASSPRGGRGDTQYF
NA | TRBJ2-2 | TRBV21-1 | NA | TGTGCCAGCAGCACGGGGACAGGGCTAGTCTCCGGGGAGCTGTTTTTT | CASSTGTGLVSGELFF
TRBD1 | TRBJ2-7 | TRBV7-9 | NA | TGTGCCAGCACCTCACGGGACAGAGCCTACGAGCAGTACTTC | CASTSRDRAYEQYF
TRBD1 | TRBJ2-7 | TRBV30 | NA | TGTGCCTGGGGGATCCGGGACAGGGAGTACTTC | CAWGIRDREYF
NA | TRBJ1-3 | TRBV6-6 | NA | TGTGCCAGCAGTTACCTCAGCTCTGGAAACACCATATATTTT | CASSYLSSGNTIYF
TRBD1 | TRBJ1-1 | TRBV5-1 | NA | TGCGCCAGCGGGGGGACAGAGAACACTGAAGCTTTCTTT | CASGGTENTEAFF
NA | TRBJ2-2 | TRBV25-1 | NA | TGTGCCAGCAGTTGGGACACTCGTCCCGGGGAGCTGTTTTTT | CASSWDTRPGELFF
TRBD1 | TRBJ2-1 | TRBV6-1 | NA | TGTGCCAGCAGTGCGGACAGGGGCCTTAAGCATGAGCAGTTCTTC | CASSADRGLKHEQFF
TRBD1 | TRBJ1-2 | TRBV3-1/TRBV3-2 | NA | TGTGCCAGCAGCCCAGGGGGAGGCTACACCTTC | CASSPGGGYTF
NA | TRBJ1-1 | TRBV10-3 | few | TGTGCCATAAGAACAGCGAACACTGAAGCTTTCTTT | CAIRTANTEAFF
NA | TRBJ1-4 | TRBV11-2 | NA | TGTGCCAGCAGCTTAGATTACGGGGGGCAAAATGAAAAACTGTTTTTT | CASSLDYGGQNEKLFF
NA | TRBJ1-1 | TRBV3-1/TRBV3-2 | NA | TGTGCCAGCAGCCCCCAGACTGTTCCGAACACTGAAGCTTTCTTT | CASSPQTVPNTEAFF
NA | TRBJ1-6 | TRBV11-2 | NA | TGTGCCAGCAGCCCCGGCCCCTGGAGGGATTCACCCCTCCACTTT | CASSPGPWRDSPLHF
TRBD1 | TRBJ2-2 | TRBV9 | NA | TGTGCCAGCAGCGTAGGACAGGGGGCTGGGACCGGGGAGCTGTTTTTT | CASSVGQGAGTGELFF
TRBD1 | TRBJ2-3 | TRBV5-1 | NA | TGCGCCAGCAGCTTGGGGCAGGGGGCAGGGACAGATACGCAGTATTTT | CASSLGQGAGTDTQYF
NA | TRBJ1-4 | TRBV7-9 | NA | TGTGCCAGCAGCTTAGTTGGGGGGGCTATGTTTTTT | CASSLVGGAMFF
NA | TRBJ2-1 | TRBV18 | NA | TGTGCCAGCTCACCACCTATGTCAGGTGACAATGAGCAGTTCTTC | CASSPPMSGDNEQFF
NA | TRBJ2-5 | TRBV18 | NA | TGTGCCAGCTCACCTTCCACCGGGGGATTCGGGGAGACCCAGTACTTC | CASSPSTGGFGETQYF